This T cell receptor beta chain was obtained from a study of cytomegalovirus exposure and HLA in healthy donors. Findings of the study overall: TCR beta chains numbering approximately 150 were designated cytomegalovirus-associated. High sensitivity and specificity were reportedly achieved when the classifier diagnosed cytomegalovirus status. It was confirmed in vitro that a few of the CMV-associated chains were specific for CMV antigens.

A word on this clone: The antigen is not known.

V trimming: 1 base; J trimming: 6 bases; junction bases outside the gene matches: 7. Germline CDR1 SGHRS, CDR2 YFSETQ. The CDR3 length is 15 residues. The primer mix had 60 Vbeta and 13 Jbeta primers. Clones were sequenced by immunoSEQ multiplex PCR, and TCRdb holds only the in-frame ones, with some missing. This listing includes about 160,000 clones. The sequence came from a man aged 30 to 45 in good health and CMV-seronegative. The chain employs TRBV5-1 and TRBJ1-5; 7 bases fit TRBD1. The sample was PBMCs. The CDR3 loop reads CASSLSPGGGQPQHF. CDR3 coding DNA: TGCGCCAGCAGCTTGAGTCCAGGGGGAGGTCAGCCCCAGCATTTT.